The present T cell receptor beta chain was sequenced within a study of human T cells and chemical hapten exposure. Study details: The study patch tested 0.01% DPC on the upper back and read results at 6 days.

This clonotype was counted a few times. In TCRdb, the RACE reads were re-called with MiXCR into one record per CDR3 protein. This table holds approximately 91,000 distinct CDR3 sequences, roughly 11% found once. Time point reported: patch test 2, 6 weeks after DPC sensitization. Treatment described: therapeutic diphenylcyclopropenone sensitization with weekly scalp DPC. Blood was collected ahead of every patch test applied. The junction had 6 bases not matched to a gene; V was cut back by 1 base and J by 5 bases. CDR1 and CDR2 (germline): SGHRS, YFSETQ. The CDR3 extends over 14 amino acids. The origin of this receptor is a man aged 18 to 29 with alopecia areata. Some clones in this sample may be carry-over from other donors' samples. The chain couples TRBV5-1 to TRBJ2-7, with 7 bases fitting TRBD1. The sequences come from whole blood, collected in connection with sensitization to the hapten diphenylcyclopropenone (DPC). The CDR3 sequence: CASSLKGDSHEQYF. The DNA for the CDR3 is TGCGCCAGCAGCTTGAAGGGGGACAGCCACGAGCAGTACTTC.